This T cell receptor (beta chain) was sequenced in a study of blood T cell repertoires in COVID-19 (dated by TCRdb to 2020 to 2022). At the level of the whole study: Samples covering the acute and convalescent phases of COVID-19 were provided by collaborators in the United States, Italy and Spain. The samples were drawn from two sources: the first 160 participants of the ongoing ImmuneRACE study, and 1,254 subjects contributed by 6 global collaborators. The repertoires were released in a freely available public database intended as a resource for research on the immune response to SARS-CoV-2. HLA class I and class II types, where available, came from metadata supplied by the sample provider rather than from assay-based typing. Sample metadata almost always included a de-identified subject ID, COVID-19 status, age in years and sex. The material from the prospective study consisted of cDNA or gDNA derived from T cells, B-cell-depleted T cells, or PBMCs. Deeply sampled blood TCRbeta repertoires from subjects exposed to, actively infected with, or recovered from COVID-19 were included in the dataset. General conclusions and limits of the study: Clinical and demographic metadata were provided uncurated, with the amount varying by source and participant.

Details on this clone: Its antigen target is currently unknown. Base qualities are not recorded, but no much larger clone differs from it by a single base.

TCRbeta CDR3 regions were amplified from genomic DNA by means of the immunoSEQ Assay, a bias-controlled multiplex PCR. On the study's bioinformatics: Nucleated cell counts per sample were estimated from amplification of reference gene primers within the assay. To quantify the absolute abundance of each unique TCRbeta CDR3 rearrangement, sequence reads were collapsed and filtered. Productive Simpson clonality was computed per sample as the square root of Simpson's diversity index over productive rearrangements. TCRdb obtained this table from immuneACCESS and retained in-frame rearrangements with V and J assigned. These tables miss some clones; where compared with another copy, unresolved V genes account for less than half of the shortfall, and the remainder is unexplained. That table supplies the V and J calls and clone size; D and trimming were determined from the DNA. In this sample the table shows about 190,000 clones, less than 85% of which occur a single time. The ten largest clones represent roughly 13% of the sample.

A second Seattle source provided samples from volunteer blood donors who had recovered from COVID-19. Whole blood was collected in K2EDTA tubes by collaborating institutions according to the institutions' own protocols. For TCRbeta analysis, collaborators shipped samples as frozen whole blood, isolated PBMCs, or DNA extracted from either of those sample types. From the cysteine through the phenylalanine, the CDR3 covers 15 amino acids. Here the CDR3 DNA is all that survives: 45 bases in frame from base 1. CDR1 is given as SGHAT and CDR2 as FQNNGV, both from the germline V gene. Trimming removed 1 base from V and 4 bases from J, leaving 11 bases between the germline ends.

Sequencing was carried out using peripheral blood. The origin of this receptor is a man between 45 and 60 years old who had recovered from COVID-19. Rearrangement joined TRBV11-2 to TRBJ2-1; perhaps TRBD1 is the D gene, with 5 bases matching. The CDR3 protein: CASSLGSYRYNEQFF. The sequence in DNA is TGTGCCAGCAGCTTAGGCTCCTACAGGTACAATGAGCAGTTCTTC. The entire variable domain, with the stretches around the CDR3 drawn from the reference TRBV11-2 and TRBJ2-1 proteins, is EAGVAQSPRYKIIEKRQSVAFWCNPISGHATLYWYQQILGQGPKLLIQFQNNGVVDDSQLPKDRFSAERLKGVDSTLKIQPAKLEDSAVYLCASSLGSYRYNEQFFGPGTRLTVL.